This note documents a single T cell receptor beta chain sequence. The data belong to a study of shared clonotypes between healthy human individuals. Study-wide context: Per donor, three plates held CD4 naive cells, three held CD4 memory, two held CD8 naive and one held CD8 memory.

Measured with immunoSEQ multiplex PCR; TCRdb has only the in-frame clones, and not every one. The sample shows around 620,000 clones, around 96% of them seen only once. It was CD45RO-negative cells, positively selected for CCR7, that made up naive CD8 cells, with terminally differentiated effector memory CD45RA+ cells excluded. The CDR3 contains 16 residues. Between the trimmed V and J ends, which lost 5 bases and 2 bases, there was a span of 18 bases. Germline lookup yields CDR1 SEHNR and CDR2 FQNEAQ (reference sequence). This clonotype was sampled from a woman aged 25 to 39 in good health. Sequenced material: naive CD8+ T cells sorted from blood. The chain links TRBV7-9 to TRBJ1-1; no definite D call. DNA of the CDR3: TGTGCCAGCAGCCCAAAGGGATGGGGATTTAACACTGAAGCTTTCTTT. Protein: CASSPKGWGFNTEAFF.